This is a list of T cell receptor beta chains from one sample in a study of monozygotic twins with inflammatory bowel disease. TCRdb reprocessed the 5' RACE reads; each CDR3 protein has one entry and no DNA is given. The sample has about 210,000 distinct CDR3 sequences; the top ten hold around 1.5%. The sample taken for sequencing was blood. The receptor set was obtained from a human donor with ulcerative colitis or Crohn's disease, or a healthy co-twin of an affected twin (not recorded which). CDR3s include the opening cysteine and the closing phenylalanine or tryptophan. Each record gives: V gene, CDR3 length, J gene, clone size, CDR3 protein. Expanded clones are given a class, and other clones once, few, many or no size at all.

TRBV25-1	14	TRBJ2-3	NA	CASSEWVLGATQYF
TRBV14	12	TRBJ2-7	NA	CASRSTQGLPYF
TRBV7-2	16	TRBJ1-5	NA	CASIGVGGGYNQPQHF
TRBV12-5	13	TRBJ2-7	NA	CASGSQNNKEQYF
TRBV4-1	17	TRBJ2-2	NA	CASSQVSGGRRTGELFF
TRBV7-9	16	TRBJ2-3	NA	CASTPGGPPSTDTQYF
TRBV10-3	19	TRBJ2-3	NA	CAISESKYWGGNRTDTQYF
TRBV19	13	TRBJ1-2	NA	CASSEAGTYGYTF
TRBV2	13	TRBJ1-2	NA	CASSEGQGAGYTF
TRBV12-3/TRBV12-4	14	TRBJ1-5	NA	CASRLARHNQPQHF
TRBV4-2	16	TRBJ2-1	NA	CASSQDRAVIYNEQFF
TRBV7-9	15	TRBJ1-5	NA	CASSGDRGSNQPQHF
TRBV5-5	14	TRBJ1-5	NA	CASRLSPLDGRQHF
TRBV20-1	14	TRBJ1-5	NA	CSAATVEGNQPQHF
TRBV27	14	TRBJ2-1	NA	CASSLVGGLNEQFF
TRBV5-1	13	TRBJ2-1	NA	CASSLAGVNEQFF
TRBV19	13	TRBJ2-3	NA	CASSIEITDTQYF
TRBV23-1	13	TRBJ2-7	NA	CARPQGIPYEQYF
TRBV7-2	14	TRBJ2-7	NA	CASSFGTGLRVQYF
TRBV5-1	17	TRBJ2-6	NA	CASSSGQGVAGANVLTF
TRBV2	15	TRBJ2-1	NA	CASSEAELPTNEQFF
TRBV10-3	14	TRBJ1-1	medium-sized	CAIRDFLLNTEAFF
TRBV7-2	15	TRBJ2-3	NA	CASSPGQFSTDTQYF
TRBV7-9	15	TRBJ1-6	NA	CASSAQDRGNSPLHF